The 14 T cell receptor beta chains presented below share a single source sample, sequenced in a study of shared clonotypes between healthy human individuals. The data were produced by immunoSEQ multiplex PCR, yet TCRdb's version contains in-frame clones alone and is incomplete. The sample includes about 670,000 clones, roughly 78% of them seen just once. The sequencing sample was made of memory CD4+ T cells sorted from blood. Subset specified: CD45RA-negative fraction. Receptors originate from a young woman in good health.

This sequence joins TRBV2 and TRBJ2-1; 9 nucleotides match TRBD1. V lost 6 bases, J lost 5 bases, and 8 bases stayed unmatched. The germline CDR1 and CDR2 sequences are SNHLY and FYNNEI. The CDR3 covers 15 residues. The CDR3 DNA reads TGTGCCAGCAGGAAACAGGGGGCGCGGGACAATGAGCAGTTCTTC. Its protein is CASRKQGARDNEQFF.

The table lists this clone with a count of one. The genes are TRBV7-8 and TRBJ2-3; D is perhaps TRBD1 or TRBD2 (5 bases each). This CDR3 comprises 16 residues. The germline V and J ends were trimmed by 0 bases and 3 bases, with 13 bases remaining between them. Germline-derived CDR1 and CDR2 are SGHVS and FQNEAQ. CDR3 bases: TGTGCCAGCAGCTTAGCGCCGGTAGAGGGGACAGATACGCAGTATTTT. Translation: CASSLAPVEGTDTQYF.

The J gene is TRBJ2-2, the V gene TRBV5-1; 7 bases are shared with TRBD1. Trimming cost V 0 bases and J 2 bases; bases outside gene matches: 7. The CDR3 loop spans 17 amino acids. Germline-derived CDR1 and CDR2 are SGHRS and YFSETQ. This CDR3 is CASSLAVGGYNTGELFF. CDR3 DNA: TGCGCCAGCAGCTTGGCTGTAGGGGGCTATAACACCGGGGAGCTGTTTTTT.

Here the CDR3 reads CASTRAMYEQYF. The CDR3 nucleotides read TGTGCCAGCACAAGGGCGATGTACGAGCAGTACTTC. V and J are TRBV2 and TRBJ2-7; D unclear. The V end lost 7 bases, the J end lost 4 bases, and 11 bases lay between the germline ends. The germline V gene encodes CDR1 SNHLY and CDR2 FYNNEI. The CDR3 length is 12 residues.

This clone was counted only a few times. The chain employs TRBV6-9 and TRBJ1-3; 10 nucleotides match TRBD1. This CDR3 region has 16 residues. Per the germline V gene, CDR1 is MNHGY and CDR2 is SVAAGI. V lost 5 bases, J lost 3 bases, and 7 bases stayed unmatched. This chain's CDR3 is CASSPRDRGFGNTIYF. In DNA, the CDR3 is TGTGCCAGCAGTCCCCGGGACAGGGGTTTTGGAAACACCATATATTTT.

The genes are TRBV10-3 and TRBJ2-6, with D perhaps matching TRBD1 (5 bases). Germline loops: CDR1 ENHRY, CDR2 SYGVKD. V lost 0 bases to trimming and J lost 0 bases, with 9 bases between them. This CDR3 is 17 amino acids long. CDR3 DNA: TGTGCCATCAGTGAGTCGGGGCCCGGCTCTGGGGCCAACGTCCTGACTTTC. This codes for CAISESGPGSGANVLTF.

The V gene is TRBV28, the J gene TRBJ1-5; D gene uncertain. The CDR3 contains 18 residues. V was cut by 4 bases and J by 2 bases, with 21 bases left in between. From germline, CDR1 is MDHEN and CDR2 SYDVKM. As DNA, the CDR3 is TGTGCCAGCAGTTCGAACCGCCTGGCAGTGTTTGGCAATCAGCCCCAGCATTTT. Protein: CASSSNRLAVFGNQPQHF.

The CDR3 DNA reads TGTGCCAGCAGTGAACTCAATGCGGGACTAGCGGACAATGAGCAGTTCTTC. This sequence encodes CASSELNAGLADNEQFF. The genes are TRBV6-1 and TRBJ2-1; 11 nucleotides match TRBD2. CDR3 length equals 17 residues. Germline V lookup: CDR1 MNHNS, CDR2 SASEGT. The V segment lost 2 bases and the J segment 5 bases; nucleotides outside the gene matches: 8.

CDR3 residues: CASSRASGANEKLFF. CDR3 nucleotides: TGTGCCAGCAGCCGAGCCAGCGGGGCTAATGAAAAACTGTTTTTT. The chain has TRBV5-4 and TRBJ1-4; D uncertain. The V end was cut by 4 bases, the J end by 3 bases, with 13 bases between. Looked up from germline, CDR1 is SGHNT and CDR2 is YYREEE (reference sequence). The CDR3 sequence is 15 residues long.

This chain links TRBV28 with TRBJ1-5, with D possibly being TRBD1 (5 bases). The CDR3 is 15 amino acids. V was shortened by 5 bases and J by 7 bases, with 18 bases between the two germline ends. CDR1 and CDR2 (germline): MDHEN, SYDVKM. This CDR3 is CASSGASGVGQPQHF. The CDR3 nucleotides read TGTGCCAGCAGTGGGGCGTCCGGGGTGGGGCAGCCCCAGCATTTT.

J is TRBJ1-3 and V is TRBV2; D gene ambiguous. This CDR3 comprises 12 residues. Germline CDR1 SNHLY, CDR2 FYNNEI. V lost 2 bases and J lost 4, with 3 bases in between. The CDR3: CASSENGNTIYF. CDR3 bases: TGTGCCAGCAGTGAAAACGGAAACACCATATATTTT.

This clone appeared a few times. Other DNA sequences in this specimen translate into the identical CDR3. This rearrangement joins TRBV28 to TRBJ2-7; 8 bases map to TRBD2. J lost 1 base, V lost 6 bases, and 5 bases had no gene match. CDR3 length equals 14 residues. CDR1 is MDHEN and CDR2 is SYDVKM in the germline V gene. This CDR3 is CASSKAGGSYEQYF. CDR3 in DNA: TGTGCCAGCAGCAAGGCGGGGGGATCCTACGAGCAGTACTTC. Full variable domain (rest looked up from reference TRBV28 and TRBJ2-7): DVKVTQSSRYLVKRTGEKVFLECVQDMDHENMFWYRQDPGLGLRLIYFSYDVKMKEKGDIPEGYSVSREKKERFSLILESASTNQTSMYLCASSKAGGSYEQYFGPGTRLTVT.

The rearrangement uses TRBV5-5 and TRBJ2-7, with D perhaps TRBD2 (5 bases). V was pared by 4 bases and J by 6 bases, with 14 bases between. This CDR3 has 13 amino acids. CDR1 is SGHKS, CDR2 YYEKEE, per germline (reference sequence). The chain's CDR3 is CASSPGSRREQYF. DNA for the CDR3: TGTGCCAGCAGCCCGGGGTCTAGACGCGAGCAGTACTTC.

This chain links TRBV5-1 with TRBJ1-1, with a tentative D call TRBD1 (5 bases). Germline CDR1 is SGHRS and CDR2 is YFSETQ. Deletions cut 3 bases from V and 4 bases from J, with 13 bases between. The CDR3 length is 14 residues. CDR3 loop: CASSYGHEGTEAFF. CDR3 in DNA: TGCGCCAGCAGCTACGGACATGAGGGCACTGAAGCTTTCTTT.